The 8 T cell receptor beta chains in this list originate from one sample, sequenced in a study of blood T cell repertoires in COVID-19. The protocol was immunoSEQ multiplex PCR, while the TCRdb copy is restricted to in-frame clones and leaves out a portion. The table lists about 250,000 clones, approximately 88% of them singletons. Sample: peripheral blood. Every receptor here comes from a woman in her 30s with COVID-19, enrolled during active disease.

The rearrangement links TRBV2 to TRBJ2-7; 8 bases align to TRBD2. Germline trimming cut 8 bases from V and 9 bases from J; bases unmatched to any gene: 3. Germline CDR1 and CDR2: SNHLY and FYNNEI. CDR3 length equals 10 residues. CDR3 in DNA: TGTGCCAGCGCGGGGGGCTCGCAGTACTTC. Translated, it gives CASAGGSQYF. The whole variable domain, filled in from reference TRBV2 and TRBJ2-7, reads EPEVTQTPSHQVTQMGQEVILRCVPISNHLYFYWYRQILGQKVEFLVSFYNNEISEKSEIFDDQFSVERPDGSNFTLKIRSTKLEDSAMYFCASAGGSQYFGPGTRLTVT.

The rearrangement links TRBV6-5 to TRBJ2-1; tentative D call: TRBD2 (5 bases). Germline V gene lookup returns CDR1 MNHEY and CDR2 SVGAGI. The CDR3 extends over 12 amino acids. Trimming cost V 10 bases and J 6 bases, with 13 bases left between them. CDR3 protein: CATTTGSNEQFF. CDR3 in DNA: TGTGCCACCACGACGGGATCCAATGAGCAGTTCTTC.

CDR3 residues: CATSDPLDSLGRAFF. The CDR3 region has the DNA TGTGCCACCAGTGATCCACTTGACAGTCTAGGCAGGGCTTTCTTT. This chain uses TRBV24-1 with TRBJ1-1, with D possibly being TRBD1 (5 bases). CDR1 and CDR2 from the germline V gene are KGHDR and SFDVKD. The CDR3 spans 15 residues. V dropped 3 bases and J dropped 11 bases, with 21 bases sitting between them.

This clone occurred once. The chain employs TRBV29-1 and TRBJ1-2, with D unresolved. CDR1 and CDR2 from the germline V gene are SQVTM and ANQGSEA. The CDR3 covers 15 residues. Deletions cut 0 bases from V and 4 bases from J, with 15 bases between. This chain's CDR3 is CSVEDRSNSGYGYTF. CDR3 bases: TGCAGCGTTGAAGATCGGAGCAACTCTGGCTATGGCTACACCTTC.

This chain joins TRBV27 and TRBJ1-3; D remains unclear. Trimming cost V 3 bases and J 4 bases, with 10 bases left between them. Germline values: CDR1 MNHEY, CDR2 SMNVEV (reference sequence). CDR3 length equals 14 residues. CDR3 in DNA: TGTGCCAGCAGTTTGGCCGCGGCGGGAAACACCATATATTTT. Translating it yields CASSLAAAGNTIYF.

The chain combines TRBV23-1 with TRBJ2-7; 12 bases map to TRBD1. TRBV23-1 is known as an ORF, though its function is uncertain. This CDR3 is built from 19 residues. The J segment lost 1 base and the V segment lost 2 bases, leaving 12 bases of the junction unmatched. The CDR3: CASSQAPGQGATISYEQYV. Written as DNA, the CDR3 is TGCGCCAGCAGTCAAGCCCCGGGACAGGGGGCTACAATTTCCTACGAGCAGTACGTC.

The chain carries TRBV28 and TRBJ2-1, with 8 bases lining up with TRBD1. Trimming cost V 5 bases and J 4 bases; bases outside gene matches: 10. Per the germline V gene, CDR1 is MDHEN and CDR2 is SYDVKM. The CDR3 covers 16 residues. The CDR3 loop is CASSQTTGVGYNEQFF. DNA for the CDR3: TGTGCCAGCAGTCAAACGACAGGGGTGGGGTACAATGAGCAGTTCTTC.

The genes are TRBV6-5 and TRBJ1-5, with 8 bases aligning to TRBD1. J gave up 5 bases and V 6 bases, and 6 bases lay outside the gene matches. Germline lookup yields CDR1 MNHEY and CDR2 SVGAGI. The CDR3 loop spans 14 amino acids. The CDR3 loop is CASRPGGLYQPQHF. DNA for the CDR3: TGTGCCAGCAGGCCAGGGGGCCTGTATCAGCCCCAGCATTTT.